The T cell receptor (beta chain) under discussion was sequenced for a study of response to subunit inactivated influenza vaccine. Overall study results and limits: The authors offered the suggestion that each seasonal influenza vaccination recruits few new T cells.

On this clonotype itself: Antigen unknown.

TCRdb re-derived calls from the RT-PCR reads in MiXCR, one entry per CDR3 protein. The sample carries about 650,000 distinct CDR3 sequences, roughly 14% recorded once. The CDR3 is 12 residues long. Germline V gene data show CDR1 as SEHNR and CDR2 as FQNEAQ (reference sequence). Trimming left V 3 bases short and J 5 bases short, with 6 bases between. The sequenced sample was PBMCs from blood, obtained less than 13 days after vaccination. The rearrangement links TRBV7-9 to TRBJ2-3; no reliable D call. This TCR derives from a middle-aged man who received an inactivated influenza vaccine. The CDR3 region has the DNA TGTGCCAGCAGCTTGGGTGAAGATACGCAGTATTTT. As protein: CASSLGEDTQYF.